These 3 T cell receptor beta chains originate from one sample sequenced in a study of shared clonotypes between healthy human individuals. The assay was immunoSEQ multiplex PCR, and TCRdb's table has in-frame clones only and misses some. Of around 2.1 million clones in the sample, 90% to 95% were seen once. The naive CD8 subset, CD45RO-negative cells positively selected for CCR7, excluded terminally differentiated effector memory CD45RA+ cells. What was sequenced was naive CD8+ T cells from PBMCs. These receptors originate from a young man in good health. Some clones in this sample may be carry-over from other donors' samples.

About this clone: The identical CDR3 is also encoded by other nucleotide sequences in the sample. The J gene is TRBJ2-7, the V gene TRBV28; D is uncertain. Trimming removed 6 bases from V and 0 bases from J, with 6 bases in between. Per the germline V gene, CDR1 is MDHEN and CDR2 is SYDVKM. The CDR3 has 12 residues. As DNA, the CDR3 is TGTGCCAGCAGCTCGGTCTCCTACGAGCAGTACTTC. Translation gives CASSSVSYEQYF.

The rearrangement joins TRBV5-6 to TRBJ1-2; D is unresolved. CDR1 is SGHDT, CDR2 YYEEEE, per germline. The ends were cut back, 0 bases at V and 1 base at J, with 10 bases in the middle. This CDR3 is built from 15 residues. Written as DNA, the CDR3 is TGTGCCAGCAGCTTGGGTGTGGGGAATAACTATGGCTACACCTTC. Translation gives CASSLGVGNNYGYTF.

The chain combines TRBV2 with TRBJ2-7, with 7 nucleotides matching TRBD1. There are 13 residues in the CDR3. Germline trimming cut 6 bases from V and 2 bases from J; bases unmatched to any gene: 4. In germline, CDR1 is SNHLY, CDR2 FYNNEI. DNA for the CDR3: TGTGCCAGCAGGGACAGGTTAACCTACGAGCAGTACTTC. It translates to CASRDRLTYEQYF.